This is a list of T cell receptor beta chains from one sample in a study of PD-1 blockade in classical Hodgkin lymphoma. The method was immunoSEQ multiplex PCR; TCRdb's version includes in-frame clones alone and lacks a portion of them. The sample contains about 45,000 clones, 65% to 85% of which appear only once. This specimen consisted of peripheral blood mononuclear cells (PBMCs), obtained before the second cycle of nivolumab. These receptors originate from a human donor with classical Hodgkin lymphoma. The CDR3 runs from the conserved cysteine through the conserved F or W. A D gene is named only where the DNA matches it firmly. Size tells how often a clone was seen (once, few, many) or the class of an expanded clone, and some rows leave it out.

d_call: -
v_call: TRBV2
clone_size: -
j_call: TRBJ2-7
cdr3_nt: TGTGCCAGCAGTGGCGCAGGCCGTCCCCATTTCTTC
cdr3_aa: CASSGAGRPHFF

d_call: -
v_call: TRBV28
clone_size: -
j_call: TRBJ2-7
cdr3_nt: TGTGCCAGCAGTCAACAGGGTCGCGAGCAGTACTTC
cdr3_aa: CASSQQGREQYF

d_call: -
v_call: TRBV4-3
clone_size: -
j_call: TRBJ2-3
cdr3_nt: TGCGCCAGCAGCCAAGATTCGACAGATACGCAGTATTTT
cdr3_aa: CASSQDSTDTQYF

d_call: TRBD1
v_call: TRBV28
clone_size: -
j_call: TRBJ2-5
cdr3_nt: TGTGCCAGCAGCTCGACAGGGGAACTTAAAGAGACCCAGTACTTC
cdr3_aa: CASSSTGELKETQYF

d_call: TRBD1
v_call: TRBV25-1
clone_size: few
j_call: TRBJ2-2
cdr3_nt: TGTGCCAGCACGCGTACTCGACAGGGTGGCACCGGGGAGCTGTTTTTT
cdr3_aa: CASTRTRQGGTGELFF

d_call: TRBD1
v_call: TRBV28
clone_size: -
j_call: TRBJ1-2
cdr3_nt: TGTGCCAGCAGTTTCGAGACAGGGCCTTCCTATGGCTACACCTTC
cdr3_aa: CASSFETGPSYGYTF

d_call: -
v_call: TRBV7-3
clone_size: -
j_call: TRBJ2-3
cdr3_nt: TGTGCCAGTAGCGATCTTCAGGGGACAGATACGCAGTATTTT
cdr3_aa: CASSDLQGTDTQYF

d_call: TRBD2
v_call: TRBV7-3
clone_size: medium-sized
j_call: TRBJ2-7
cdr3_nt: TGTGCCAGCAGCTTAGGCGGGGGAGTCTACGAGCAGTACTTC
cdr3_aa: CASSLGGGVYEQYF

d_call: -
v_call: TRBV5-1
clone_size: -
j_call: TRBJ2-1
cdr3_nt: TGCGCCAGCAGCGCGGGAAATGATCGCAATGAGCAGTTCTTC
cdr3_aa: CASSAGNDRNEQFF

d_call: -
v_call: TRBV27
clone_size: -
j_call: TRBJ2-7
cdr3_nt: TGTGCCAGCACCTTAGGGGCAGGACAATCCTACGAGCAGTACTTC
cdr3_aa: CASTLGAGQSYEQYF

d_call: TRBD2
v_call: TRBV13
clone_size: once
j_call: TRBJ2-3
cdr3_nt: TGTGCCAGCAGCCCTCCGCGGGGGGGTATCGATACGCAGTATTTT
cdr3_aa: CASSPPRGGIDTQYF

d_call: -
v_call: TRBV12-5
clone_size: few
j_call: TRBJ2-6
cdr3_nt: TGTGCTAGTGGTTTAGTTGGGGGCACAGCTCGAGCTGCGGGGGCCAACGTCCTGACTTTC
cdr3_aa: CASGLVGGTARAAGANVLTF

d_call: TRBD1
v_call: TRBV19
clone_size: -
j_call: TRBJ1-5
cdr3_nt: TGTGCCAGTAAGAGACAGGGGGCGCAGGGTCAGCCCCAGCATTTT
cdr3_aa: CASKRQGAQGQPQHF

d_call: TRBD2
v_call: TRBV4-2
clone_size: -
j_call: TRBJ2-5
cdr3_nt: TGTGCCAGCAGCCTCGACGAGCGGGGGGGCAGCCCAGAGACCCAGTACTTC
cdr3_aa: CASSLDERGGSPETQYF

d_call: TRBD1
v_call: TRBV6-5
clone_size: -
j_call: TRBJ1-2
cdr3_nt: TGTGCCAGCAGTGCTGACAGGGGGCTCGACTATGGCTACACCTTC
cdr3_aa: CASSADRGLDYGYTF

d_call: TRBD1
v_call: TRBV5-1
clone_size: -
j_call: TRBJ2-7
cdr3_nt: TGCGCCAGCAGCGCGACAGGGGACCTTTACGAGCAGTACTTC
cdr3_aa: CASSATGDLYEQYF

d_call: -
v_call: TRBV4-1
clone_size: once
j_call: TRBJ1-5
cdr3_nt: TGCGCCAGCAGCCAAGGGCGTCTTCGCAATCAGCCCCAGCATTTT
cdr3_aa: CASSQGRLRNQPQHF

d_call: TRBD1
v_call: TRBV19
clone_size: once
j_call: TRBJ2-1
cdr3_nt: TGTGCCAGTAGTAGCGACAGGGGTAATGAGCAGTTCTTC
cdr3_aa: CASSSDRGNEQFF

d_call: -
v_call: TRBV29-1
clone_size: -
j_call: TRBJ2-1
cdr3_nt: TGCAGCGTTGACATTCACCCGTCCTCCTACAATGAGCAGTTCTTC
cdr3_aa: CSVDIHPSSYNEQFF

d_call: -
v_call: TRBV6-5
clone_size: -
j_call: TRBJ2-1
cdr3_nt: TGTGCCAGCAGTTCCATTAGCGGACCCTACAATGAGCAGTTCTTC
cdr3_aa: CASSSISGPYNEQFF

d_call: TRBD1
v_call: TRBV29-1
clone_size: -
j_call: TRBJ1-1
cdr3_nt: TGCAGCACATCGACAGGGGGGAACACTGAAGCTTTCTTT
cdr3_aa: CSTSTGGNTEAFF

d_call: -
v_call: TRBV7-2
clone_size: -
j_call: TRBJ2-3
cdr3_nt: TGTGCCAGCAGCTCGCCACTAGATACGCAGTATTTT
cdr3_aa: CASSSPLDTQYF

d_call: -
v_call: TRBV7-9
clone_size: few
j_call: TRBJ1-1
cdr3_nt: TGTGCCAGCAGCCGCTCACCTGAAGCTTTCTTT
cdr3_aa: CASSRSPEAFF

d_call: -
v_call: TRBV7-9
clone_size: -
j_call: TRBJ1-2
cdr3_nt: TGTGCCAGCAGCCCTACAGATGGCTACACCTTC
cdr3_aa: CASSPTDGYTF

d_call: -
v_call: TRBV5-8
clone_size: -
j_call: TRBJ2-1
cdr3_nt: TGTGCCAGCAGCTTGGCCGGGGTAGCGGATAATGAGCAGTTCTTC
cdr3_aa: CASSLAGVADNEQFF

d_call: -
v_call: TRBV6-1
clone_size: -
j_call: TRBJ2-7
cdr3_nt: TGTGCCAGCAAGGATACCGGGTCCGGCGAGCAGTACTTC
cdr3_aa: CASKDTGSGEQYF

d_call: -
v_call: TRBV18
clone_size: -
j_call: TRBJ1-5
cdr3_nt: TGTGCCAGCTCACCGGGCGAGTTCAATCAGCCCCAGCATTTT
cdr3_aa: CASSPGEFNQPQHF

d_call: TRBD1
v_call: TRBV28
clone_size: -
j_call: TRBJ1-5
cdr3_nt: TGTGCCAGCAGTTTCACCGACAGGGTGTGGGAGAAGAGTAATCAGCCCCAGCATTTT
cdr3_aa: CASSFTDRVWEKSNQPQHF

d_call: TRBD2
v_call: TRBV11-3
clone_size: -
j_call: TRBJ2-1
cdr3_nt: TGTGCCAGCAGCCCGGGACTAGCGGGGGGTTGTACCGACAATGAGCAGTTCTTC
cdr3_aa: CASSPGLAGGCTDNEQFF

d_call: TRBD2
v_call: TRBV4-1
clone_size: -
j_call: TRBJ2-7
cdr3_nt: TGCGCCAGCAGCCAAGGGAGCGGGGGCACCTACGAGCAGTACTTC
cdr3_aa: CASSQGSGGTYEQYF

d_call: -
v_call: TRBV19
clone_size: few
j_call: TRBJ1-2
cdr3_nt: TGTGCCAGTAGTATAGATCTGAATGGCTACACCTTC
cdr3_aa: CASSIDLNGYTF

d_call: -
v_call: TRBV20-1
clone_size: medium-sized
j_call: TRBJ2-1
cdr3_nt: TGCAGTGCTCAGGAACGTGAGCAGTTCTTC
cdr3_aa: CSAQEREQFF

d_call: -
v_call: TRBV27
clone_size: few
j_call: TRBJ2-1
cdr3_nt: TGTGCCAGTTCTATGATAGGCGAGCAGTTCTTC
cdr3_aa: CASSMIGEQFF

d_call: -
v_call: TRBV7-3
clone_size: -
j_call: TRBJ2-2
cdr3_nt: TGTGCCAGCAGCACCCGGGTGGCCGGGGCGAACACCGGGGAGCTGTTTTTT
cdr3_aa: CASSTRVAGANTGELFF

d_call: -
v_call: TRBV5-6
clone_size: -
j_call: TRBJ1-2
cdr3_nt: TGTGCCAGCAGCTTGGTGCCACCCATTGGCTATGGCTACACCTTC
cdr3_aa: CASSLVPPIGYGYTF

d_call: TRBD1
v_call: TRBV9
clone_size: -
j_call: TRBJ2-2
cdr3_nt: TGTGCCAGCAGGACACGACAGGGAATCGGGGAGCTGTTTTTT
cdr3_aa: CASRTRQGIGELFF

d_call: -
v_call: TRBV9
clone_size: -
j_call: TRBJ1-4
cdr3_nt: TGTGCCAGCAGCGTAGACGATGAAAAACTGTTTTTT
cdr3_aa: CASSVDDEKLFF

d_call: TRBD2
v_call: TRBV2
clone_size: once
j_call: TRBJ2-3
cdr3_nt: TGTGCCAGCAGTGAATTTTCGGCGGGGGGACCCACAGATACGCAGTATTTT
cdr3_aa: CASSEFSAGGPTDTQYF

d_call: TRBD2
v_call: TRBV7-9
clone_size: -
j_call: TRBJ2-3
cdr3_nt: TGTGCCAGCAGCTCGCGGGAGGGAGGAGATACGCAGTATTTT
cdr3_aa: CASSSREGGDTQYF

d_call: -
v_call: TRBV2
clone_size: -
j_call: TRBJ2-1
cdr3_nt: TGTGCCAGCAGTGATTGGGGCTACAATGAGCAGTTCTTC
cdr3_aa: CASSDWGYNEQFF

d_call: -
v_call: TRBV28
clone_size: -
j_call: TRBJ2-7
cdr3_nt: TGTGCCAGCAGTTTACTTGAGAGCTCCTACGAGCAGTACTTC
cdr3_aa: CASSLLESSYEQYF

d_call: -
v_call: TRBV19
clone_size: once
j_call: TRBJ2-7
cdr3_nt: TGTGCCAGTAGTATTTCGAGCGGGTCGTTGAGAGAGCAGTACTTC
cdr3_aa: CASSISSGSLREQYF

d_call: -
v_call: TRBV9
clone_size: once
j_call: TRBJ2-1
cdr3_nt: TGTGCCAGCAGCGTAGCTGGCCCTAGTCGGGATGAGCAGTTCTTC
cdr3_aa: CASSVAGPSRDEQFF

d_call: TRBD1
v_call: TRBV7-7
clone_size: -
j_call: TRBJ2-7
cdr3_nt: TGTGCCAGCAGCTTCGGGACAGGGGGCGAGCAGTACTTC
cdr3_aa: CASSFGTGGEQYF

d_call: -
v_call: TRBV29-1
clone_size: -
j_call: TRBJ2-5
cdr3_nt: TGCAGCGTTGCGCCAGGACAAGAGACCCAGTACTTC
cdr3_aa: CSVAPGQETQYF

d_call: -
v_call: TRBV4-1
clone_size: medium-sized
j_call: TRBJ1-2
cdr3_nt: TGCGCCAGCAGCCAAACCCGGGTATATGGCTACACCTTC
cdr3_aa: CASSQTRVYGYTF

d_call: -
v_call: TRBV7-3
clone_size: -
j_call: TRBJ2-1
cdr3_nt: TGTGCCAGCAGCCCAAAGGGCAATGAGCAGTTCTTC
cdr3_aa: CASSPKGNEQFF

d_call: -
v_call: TRBV5-1
clone_size: few
j_call: TRBJ1-2
cdr3_nt: TGCGCCAGCAGCTTGGCCGACACCTCTAACTATGGCTACACCTTC
cdr3_aa: CASSLADTSNYGYTF

d_call: TRBD2
v_call: TRBV7-2
clone_size: once
j_call: TRBJ2-7
cdr3_nt: TGTGCCAGCAGCCCTTTCGCTTACCCCCTAGCGGGAGGTCCGGGCGGGCAGTACTTC
cdr3_aa: CASSPFAYPLAGGPGGQYF

d_call: TRBD2
v_call: TRBV6-5
clone_size: -
j_call: TRBJ2-7
cdr3_nt: TGTGCCAGCAGAAATCGGGGGGGGAATTACGAGCAGTACTTC
cdr3_aa: CASRNRGGNYEQYF

d_call: -
v_call: TRBV30
clone_size: once
j_call: TRBJ1-4
cdr3_nt: TGTGCCTGGGGCCGTCGAGAAAAACTGTTTTTT
cdr3_aa: CAWGRREKLFF